Each of the 26 T cell receptor beta chains below was sequenced from the same sample in a study of neurological immune-mediated disorders. Time point given: longitudinal time-point 2. MiXCR was run by TCRdb on the 5' RACE reads, yielding one entry per CDR3 protein. The table has 65,000 to 95,000 distinct CDR3 sequences, nearly 6% seen once. Input material: PBMCs. The receptors come from a woman aged 60-75 years with multiple sclerosis.

This clonotype has a count of ten or more. The rearrangement uses TRBV29-1 and TRBJ2-1, with 8 bases aligning to TRBD2. V gave up 4 bases and J gave up 7 bases; unmatched junction bases: 0. The CDR3 totals 11 residues. The germline V gene has CDR1 SQVTM and CDR2 ANQGSEA. DNA of the CDR3: TGCAGCGTTGGCGGGGGGAATGAGCAGTTCTTC. This sequence encodes CSVGGGNEQFF.

This clonotype was detected ten times or more. CDR3 loop: CASSPGAGEGQPQHF. CDR3 sequence (DNA): TGTGCCAGCAGCCCTGGGGCGGGGGAGGGTCAGCCCCAGCATTTT. V is TRBV7-9 and J is TRBJ1-5; D may be TRBD1 (5 bases). Germline V CDR1 and CDR2: SEHNR, FQNEAQ (reference sequence). The length of the CDR3 is 15 residues. V lost 5 bases and J lost 6, with 17 bases in between. Filled out from reference TRBV7-9 and TRBJ1-5, the complete variable domain reads DTGVSQNPRHKITKRGQNVTFRCDPISEHNRLYWYRQTLGQGPEFLTYFQNEAQLEKSRLLSDRFSAERPKGSFSTLEIQRTEQGDSAMYLCASSPGAGEGQPQHFGDGTRLSIL.

This clonotype was counted many times. This rearrangement joins TRBV20-1 to TRBJ1-2; D might be TRBD1 (5 bases). This CDR3 has 14 amino acids. Trimming left V 5 bases short and J 1 base short, with 14 bases between. Germline V gene lookup returns CDR1 DFQATT and CDR2 SNEGSKA (reference sequence). In DNA form, the CDR3 reads TGCAGTGCTTATTACCCCGGACATAACTATGGCTACACCTTC. The encoded protein is CSAYYPGHNYGYTF.

This clonotype occurred many times. The chain joins TRBV20-1 to TRBJ1-6; possibly TRBD1 for D (6 bases). CDR1 is DFQATT, CDR2 SNEGSKA, per germline (reference sequence). V was cut by 1 base and J by 6 bases, with 7 bases left in between. The CDR3 spans 13 residues. The CDR3 reads CSARGGANSPLHF. CDR3 bases: TGCAGTGCTAGAGGGGGGGCTAATTCACCCCTCCACTTT.

There are many counts of this clonotype. CDR3 region: CASSQAGGNTEAFF. CDR3 nucleotides: TGCGCCAGCAGCCAAGCCGGGGGAAACACTGAAGCTTTCTTT. The genes are TRBV5-1 and TRBJ1-1, with TRBD1 as a possible D gene (5 bases). The germline CDR1 and CDR2 sequences are SGHRS and YFSETQ. The CDR3 covers 14 residues. Trimming pared 4 bases from V and 2 bases from J, leaving 12 bases between. Based on the CDR3 plus reference TRBV5-1 and TRBJ1-1, the full variable domain is KAGVTQTPRYLIKTRGQQVTLSCSPISGHRSVSWYQQTPGQGLQFLFEYFSETQRNKGNFPGRFSGRQFSNSRSEMNVSTLELGDSALYLCASSQAGGNTEAFFGQGTRLTVV.

This sequence joins TRBV20-1 and TRBJ2-7, with 13 nucleotides matching TRBD2. The V gene's germline CDR1 is DFQATT and CDR2 SNEGSKA (reference sequence). The CDR3 consists of 17 residues. Trimming removed 3 bases from V and 3 bases from J; junction bases left unmatched: 11. CDR3 nucleotide sequence: TGCAGTGCTAGGCCGGGACTAGCGGGGCGAACCCTCTACGAGCAGTACTTC. Protein sequence: CSARPGLAGRTLYEQYF.

Remarks on this clonotype: Since a much larger clone is just one base distant, this may be a read error. This chain uses TRBV4-2 with TRBJ1-5; 9 bases fit TRBD1. Germline assignment: CDR1 LGHNA and CDR2 YNFKEQ. The CDR3 contains 16 residues. The chain's CDR3 is CVSSPGQGKGNQPQHF. The CDR3 DNA is TGTGTCAGCAGCCCGGGACAGGGAAAGGGCAATCAGCCCCAGCATTTT.

This clonotype was counted at least ten times. V and J are TRBV7-9 and TRBJ2-7, with unresolved D. The CDR3 totals 14 residues. V was shortened by 3 bases and J by 0 bases, with 9 bases between the two germline ends. Looked up from germline, CDR1 is SEHNR and CDR2 is FQNEAQ (reference sequence). The CDR3 sequence: CASSLDLSSYEQYF. The CDR3 DNA sequence: TGTGCCAGCAGCTTGGACCTCAGCTCCTACGAGCAGTACTTC.

This clonotype was observed many times. The CDR3 sequence is CATSRDPPGTGPQYF. In DNA form, the CDR3 reads TGTGCCACCAGCAGAGATCCGCCAGGGACAGGGCCGCAGTATTTT. This chain joins TRBV15 and TRBJ2-3, with 9 bases matching TRBD1. The germline gives CDR1 LNHNV, CDR2 YYDKDF (reference sequence). Trimming took 0 bases from V and 10 from J; bases not matched to a gene: 8. The CDR3 sequence is 15 residues long.

This clonotype was picked up many times. This rearrangement joins TRBV7-2 to TRBJ2-2; TRBD1 might be the D (6 bases). Germline V CDR1 and CDR2: SGHTA, FQGNSA. Trimming pared 5 bases from V and 4 bases from J, leaving 17 bases between. This CDR3 region has 16 residues. CDR3 residues: CASSPTTGLGTGELFF. DNA of the CDR3: TGTGCCAGCAGCCCTACGACAGGCTTGGGCACCGGGGAGCTGTTTTTT.

This clonotype was observed many times. The chain uses TRBV27 and TRBJ1-1; TRBD1 aligns across 7 bases. Germline V gene data show CDR1 as MNHEY and CDR2 as SMNVEV (reference sequence). J gave up 0 bases and V 7 bases, and 8 bases lay outside the gene matches. The CDR3 spans 15 residues. CDR3 in amino acids: CASNPPGQLNTEAFF. As DNA, the CDR3 is TGTGCCAGCAATCCTCCGGGACAGTTGAACACTGAAGCTTTCTTT.

The gene calls are TRBV11-2 and TRBJ2-3; 7 bases are shared with TRBD1. This CDR3 has 15 amino acids. V was clipped by 5 bases and J by 1 base; unmatched bases: 6. The germline V gene has CDR1 SGHAT and CDR2 FQNNGV. CDR3 DNA sequence: TGTGCCAGCAGCCCGCGGACAGGACGCACAGATACGCAGTATTTT. It translates to CASSPRTGRTDTQYF.

By sample share, this clonotype is medium-sized. V gene TRBV10-3 combines with J gene TRBJ1-1; D gene uncertain. The CDR3 has 12 amino acids. CDR1 is ENHRY, CDR2 SYGVKD, per germline. The ends were cut back, 10 bases at V and 6 bases at J, with 15 bases in the middle. The CDR3 sequence is CATLGVGAEAFF. The CDR3 region has the DNA TGTGCCACCCTCGGGGTGGGCGCTGAAGCTTTCTTT.

This clonotype was seen repeatedly, ten times or more. The V and J genes are TRBV4-2 and TRBJ1-2; 8 bases map to TRBD1. The trim removed 0 bases at V and 8 bases at J, leaving 11 bases unmatched. CDR3 length: 16 amino acids. The V gene's germline CDR1 is LGHNA and CDR2 YNFKEQ. The CDR3 DNA is TGTGCCAGCAGCCAAGATCCAGGGGGCGCCATGGGGGGCTACACCTTC. Protein sequence: CASSQDPGGAMGGYTF.

This clonotype was detected many times. V usage is TRBV20-1 and J usage is TRBJ1-3; tentative D call: TRBD1 (6 bases). V was pared by 4 bases and J by 3 bases, with 19 bases between. The germline V gene encodes CDR1 DFQATT and CDR2 SNEGSKA (reference sequence). This CDR3 is 16 amino acids long. CDR3 nucleotide sequence: TGCAGTGCTACCCCTACGACAGGCGTCGTTGGAAACACCATATATTTT. Protein sequence: CSATPTTGVVGNTIYF.

This clonotype showed up many times. This chain joins TRBV11-2 and TRBJ2-5; D might be TRBD2 (6 bases). The CDR3 totals 15 residues. V was clipped by 6 bases and J by 5 bases, with 19 bases between them. Germline lookup yields CDR1 SGHAT and CDR2 FQNNGV. The chain's CDR3 is CASRDGTLTTETQYF. The CDR3 DNA is TGTGCCAGCAGAGACGGGACTCTCACAACTGAGACCCAGTACTTC.

This clonotype has at least ten counts. V usage is TRBV11-2 and J usage is TRBJ2-7; the D gene is possibly TRBD2 (5 bases). Germline V lookup: CDR1 SGHAT, CDR2 FQNNGV. Between the trimmed V and J ends, which lost 6 bases and 0 bases, there was a span of 9 bases. The CDR3 has 13 residues. This CDR3 is CASRTTFSYEQYF. The CDR3 bases are TGTGCCAGCAGGACTACTTTCTCCTACGAGCAGTACTTC. Full variable domain (remainder filled in from reference TRBV11-2 and TRBJ2-7): EAGVAQSPRYKIIEKRQSVAFWCNPISGHATLYWYQQILGQGPKLLIQFQNNGVVDDSQLPKDRFSAERLKGVDSTLKIQPAKLEDSAVYLCASRTTFSYEQYFGPGTRLTVT.

This clonotype rates as medium-sized. V is TRBV5-1 and J is TRBJ1-1; D unresolved. CDR1 is SGHRS, CDR2 YFSETQ, per germline. Trimming pared 4 bases from V and 4 bases from J, leaving 11 bases between. There are 13 residues in the CDR3. The CDR3 sequence is CASSLRRATEAFF. CDR3 in DNA: TGCGCCAGCAGCCTTCGGAGGGCCACTGAAGCTTTCTTT.

This clonotype was seen many times. V usage is TRBV14 and J usage is TRBJ2-7; D remains ambiguous. The V end was cut by 4 bases, the J end by 2 bases, with 9 bases between. Germline assignment: CDR1 SGHDN and CDR2 FVKESK. CDR3 length equals 13 residues. CDR3 nucleotides: TGTGCCAGCAGCCGTGGCACCACCTACGAGCAGTACTTC. Amino acids: CASSRGTTYEQYF. The full variable domain, its missing parts supplied by reference TRBV14 and TRBJ2-7, is EAGVTQFPSHSVIEKGQTVTLRCDPISGHDNLYWYRRVMGKEIKFLLHFVKESKQDESGMPNNRFLAERTGGTYSTLKVQPAELEDSGVYFCASSRGTTYEQYFGPGTRLTVT.

This clonotype has ten or more counts. V is TRBV5-1 and J is TRBJ2-3, with D possibly being TRBD2 (7 bases). There are 15 residues in the CDR3. V dropped 2 bases and J dropped 4 bases, with 14 bases sitting between them. CDR1 is SGHRS, CDR2 YFSETQ, per germline. In nucleotides, the CDR3 is TGCGCCAGCAGCTTAGGCGCGGGGGCCCCAGATACGCAGTATTTT. This translates into CASSLGAGAPDTQYF. Using reference TRBV5-1 and TRBJ2-3 for the parts outside the CDR3, the full variable domain is KAGVTQTPRYLIKTRGQQVTLSCSPISGHRSVSWYQQTPGQGLQFLFEYFSETQRNKGNFPGRFSGRQFSNSRSEMNVSTLELGDSALYLCASSLGAGAPDTQYFGPGTRLTVL.

This clonotype came up many times. This chain links TRBV5-1 with TRBJ1-1; the match to TRBD1 covers 8 bases. CDR3 length: 15 amino acids. Trimming removed 4 bases from V and 11 bases from J; junction bases left unmatched: 16. Per germline, CDR1 SGHRS and CDR2 YFSETQ. The CDR3 spells CASSLGTGRAPIAFF. The CDR3, as DNA: TGCGCCAGCAGCCTGGGGACAGGAAGGGCCCCGATCGCTTTCTTT.

The chain recombines TRBV18 with TRBJ1-1, with D maybe TRBD1 (5 bases). Trimming removed 0 bases at V and 1 base at J, with 9 bases between. The germline CDR1 and CDR2 sequences are KGHSH and LQKENI. The CDR3 is 15 residues long. CDR3 bases: TGTGCCAGCTCACCACCAGGGGTTGGGAACACTGAAGCTTTCTTT. Its protein product is CASSPPGVGNTEAFF.

Regarding this clonotype: A much more abundant neighbour one base away suggests this may be a read error. The rearrangement uses TRBV5-6 and TRBJ1-1; possible D gene TRBD1, 6 bases. CDR1 and CDR2 from the germline V gene are SGHDT and YYEEEE. The CDR3 has 15 residues. CDR3 DNA sequence: TGTGCCAGCAGCCTATGGACAGTTTCTAACACTAAAGCTTTCTTT. Protein product: CASSLWTVSNTKAFF.

Ten or more counts support this clonotype. The chain recombines TRBV7-9 with TRBJ2-7; TRBD1 agrees at 8 bases. The CDR3 contains 14 residues. Germline lookup yields CDR1 SEHNR and CDR2 FQNEAQ (reference sequence). Losses at the gene ends were 5 bases for V and 2 bases for J; bases not matched to a gene: 5. The CDR3 coding sequence is TGTGCCAGCAGCAAGGACAGGGTAGCCTACGAGCAGTACTTC. Translated, it gives CASSKDRVAYEQYF.

The table lists this clonotype with a few counts. The chain carries TRBV7-2 and TRBJ2-1; tentative D call: TRBD1 (6 bases). The V end lost 6 bases, the J end lost 2 bases, and 17 bases lay between the germline ends. This CDR3 has 16 amino acids. Germline lookup yields CDR1 SGHTA and CDR2 FQGNSA. CDR3 sequence (DNA): TGTGCCAGCAGAAGGGAATCGACAGGTACCTACAATGAGCAGTTCTTC. Amino acid sequence: CASRRESTGTYNEQFF. The complete variable domain, with remaining parts taken from reference TRBV7-2 and TRBJ2-1, reads GAGVSQSPSNKVTEKGKDVELRCDPISGHTALYWYRQSLGQGLEFLIYFQGNSAPDKSGLPSDRFSAERTGGSVSTLTIQRTQQEDSAVYLCASRRESTGTYNEQFFGPGTRLTVL.

Many counts were recorded for this clonotype. This chain connects TRBV20-1 to TRBJ2-1; possibly TRBD2 for D (5 bases). Germline CDR1 and CDR2: DFQATT and SNEGSKA (reference sequence). This CDR3 comprises 17 residues. V lost 1 base, J lost 0 bases, and 16 bases lay in between. CDR3 DNA: TGCAGTGCTAGAGGTTCTAGCTCTCTAAGCTCCTACAATGAGCAGTTCTTC. It is translated as CSARGSSSLSSYNEQFF.